A selection of T cell receptor beta chains follows, all from one sample in a study of shared clonotypes between healthy human individuals. Clones were sequenced by immunoSEQ multiplex PCR, and TCRdb holds only the in-frame ones, with some missing. The top ten clones hold roughly 0.13% of a sample with 2 million or so clones, over 85% of them seen once. Sequenced input: naive CD4+ T cells sorted from blood. These receptors all come from a man younger than 35 in good health. Both conserved end residues are part of each CDR3. D genes are given only for firm matches. Rows may omit the clone size; those that give it use once, few, many or a size class.

-,-,TRBV4-3,TRBJ1-6,TGCGCCAGCAGCCAAGAACGTGCGGCCACCCCGAGCTCCTATAATTCACCCCTCCACTTT,CASSQERAATPSSYNSPLHF
-,-,TRBV2,TRBJ1-1,TGTGCCACCAGTCAACAGGAGAACACTGAAGCTTTCTTT,CATSQQENTEAFF
-,TRBD2,TRBV4-2,TRBJ2-7,TGTGCCAGCAGCCGAAGCGGGACTTACTACGAGCAGTACTTC,CASSRSGTYYEQYF
-,TRBD2,TRBV28,TRBJ2-3,TGTGCCAGCAGTAACCTAGGGAGCGGGGGGGCAGATACGCAGTATTTT,CASSNLGSGGADTQYF
-,TRBD2,TRBV6-9,TRBJ2-3,TGTGCCAGCAGTTGGTTAAGCGGGGTTAGCACAGATACGCAGTATTTT,CASSWLSGVSTDTQYF
-,-,TRBV11-2,TRBJ1-4,TGTGCCAGCAGCTTAAGTCTAGGCGAAAAACTGTTTTTT,CASSLSLGEKLFF
-,TRBD2,TRBV2,TRBJ2-1,TGTGCCAGCAGAATACTAGCGGGGGGGGTTAATGAGCAGTTCTTC,CASRILAGGVNEQFF
-,TRBD1,TRBV6-5,TRBJ2-4,TGTGCCAGCAGTCGGAAACAGGGGGCCGGGGGCATTCAGTACTTC,CASSRKQGAGGIQYF
-,-,TRBV4-1,TRBJ2-1,TGCGCCAGCAGCTTAGTCGACAATGAGCAGTTCTTC,CASSLVDNEQFF
-,TRBD2,TRBV2,TRBJ2-5,TGTGCCAGCAGTTCCGGGACTATCCAAGAGACCCAGTACTTC,CASSSGTIQETQYF
-,-,TRBV2,TRBJ2-7,TGTGCCAGCAGCACTGTGGGGACCTACGAGCAGTACTTC,CASSTVGTYEQYF
-,-,TRBV6-5,TRBJ2-5,TGTGCCAGCAGTTACTCACCTAGCAGAGAGACCCAGTACTTC,CASSYSPSRETQYF
-,-,TRBV11-1,TRBJ2-3,TGTGCCAGCAGCCGACAGGGAGGGCGAGAAGATACGCAGTATTTT,CASSRQGGREDTQYF
-,-,TRBV15,TRBJ1-5,TGTGCCACCAGCAGAGGTGACGGATTTAGCAATCAGCCCCAGCATTTT,CATSRGDGFSNQPQHF
-,-,TRBV7-2,TRBJ2-3,TGTGCCAGCAGCGAAGGTACGGGGCTGGATACGCAGTATTTT,CASSEGTGLDTQYF
-,-,TRBV29-1,TRBJ1-5,TGCAGCGTTTACGAGGATAACGGTCAGCCCCAGCATTTT,CSVYEDNGQPQHF
-,TRBD2,TRBV14,TRBJ2-5,TGTGCCAGCAGCCAAGGAGGACTAGCGGAAGAGACCCAGTACTTC,CASSQGGLAEETQYF
-,-,TRBV6-1,TRBJ1-5,TGTGCCAGCAGTGTGAGGAGAAGCGATAGCAATCAGCCCCAGCATTTT,CASSVRRSDSNQPQHF
-,-,TRBV5-1,TRBJ1-1,TGCGCCAGCAGCTTGCCGGCGGCAGGGAAGAACACTGAAGCTTTCTTT,CASSLPAAGKNTEAFF
few,TRBD1,TRBV6-1,TRBJ1-5,TGTGCCAGCAGTGAAGCCTGGACAGGCTATAGCAATCAGCCCCAGCATTTT,CASSEAWTGYSNQPQHF
-,-,TRBV18,TRBJ1-5,TGTGCCAGCTCACCACGTGGGGCAGGCAATCAGCCCCAGCATTTT,CASSPRGAGNQPQHF
once,TRBD1,TRBV2,TRBJ2-2,TGTGCCAGCAGGTCCGGGACAGGGACCGGGGAGCTGTTTTTT,CASRSGTGTGELFF
-,TRBD1,TRBV12-5,TRBJ2-7,TGTGCTAGTGGTGCCGGCTGGACAGGGGGCTACGAGCAGTACTTC,CASGAGWTGGYEQYF
-,-,TRBV7-3,TRBJ1-2,TGTGCCAGCAGCTTAGTTGGGGCTCCAGGAGGCTACACCTTC,CASSLVGAPGGYTF
-,TRBD2,TRBV19,TRBJ2-1,TGTGCCAGTAAGGGACTAGCGGGCGCTTACAATGAGCAGTTCTTC,CASKGLAGAYNEQFF
-,TRBD1,TRBV27,TRBJ1-4,TGTGCCAGCAGTTCAATTATAGGACAGGGGGCAGGTAATGAAAAACTGTTTTTT,CASSSIIGQGAGNEKLFF
-,TRBD1,TRBV2,TRBJ2-7,TGTGCCAGCAGTGATCCAGGGGGCAGTATCTACGAGCAGTACTTC,CASSDPGGSIYEQYF
-,-,TRBV19,TRBJ1-3,TGTGCCAGTAGTAACCCGAGCTCTGGAAACACCATATATTTT,CASSNPSSGNTIYF
-,-,TRBV27,TRBJ2-3,TGTGCCAGCAGTACCACGGGACGGACTTTCACAGATACGCAGTATTTT,CASSTTGRTFTDTQYF
-,-,TRBV6-1,TRBJ1-3,TGTGCCAGCAGTGAAGTAGTAGGTCCTGGAAACACCATATATTTT,CASSEVVGPGNTIYF
-,-,TRBV5-4,TRBJ2-7,TGTGCCAGCAGCTTCGGTTTGGGCAGCTACGAGCAGTACTTC,CASSFGLGSYEQYF
-,TRBD1,TRBV19,TRBJ1-6,TGTGCCAGTGCTACCGGGACAGGGCTTAATTCACCCCTCCACTTT,CASATGTGLNSPLHF
-,TRBD1,TRBV28,TRBJ2-1,TGTGCCAGCAGTCTGCCCTCAACAGGGGGCCATGAGCAGTTCTTC,CASSLPSTGGHEQFF
-,TRBD1,TRBV28,TRBJ1-1,TGTGCCAGCAGTTTCTTAAGGGGGCGAGGGAACACTGAAGCTTTCTTT,CASSFLRGRGNTEAFF
-,-,TRBV5-1,TRBJ1-4,TGCGCCAGCAGCTTGGCGGACAGTTCTAATGAAAAACTGTTTTTT,CASSLADSSNEKLFF
-,-,TRBV5-1,TRBJ2-5,TGCGCCAGCAGCTTGTATTCCCGCGCGCAAGAGACCCAGTACTTC,CASSLYSRAQETQYF
-,-,TRBV6-1,TRBJ1-1,TGTGCCAGCAGTGCAGGGACATGGAACACTGAAGCTTTCTTT,CASSAGTWNTEAFF
-,-,TRBV5-4,TRBJ1-6,TGTGCCAGCAGCCCACCCGGTTCACCCCTCCACTTT,CASSPPGSPLHF
-,-,TRBV18,TRBJ1-5,TGTGCCAGCTCACCAGGGACCCAGCAGCCCCAGCATTTT,CASSPGTQQPQHF
once,-,TRBV10-2,TRBJ2-7,TGCGCCAGCTCGGTAGAGGTTCCCTACGAGCAGTACTTC,CASSVEVPYEQYF
-,TRBD1,TRBV7-2,TRBJ1-2,TGTGCCAGCAGCTTAGCGAGTGTAGGACAGGGGGGCTATGGCTACACCTTC,CASSLASVGQGGYGYTF
-,-,TRBV5-6,TRBJ2-7,TGTGCCAGCAGCTTCTCAGACCGGGGGCAGTACTTC,CASSFSDRGQYF
-,-,TRBV7-8,TRBJ1-1,TGTGCCAGCAGCTCGAGGGGACTTGCCCCGAACACTGAAGCTTTCTTT,CASSSRGLAPNTEAFF
-,-,TRBV7-9,TRBJ2-2,TGTGCCAGCAGCTTCGACAGTTGGAACACCGGGGAGCTGTTTTTT,CASSFDSWNTGELFF
-,TRBD1,TRBV28,TRBJ2-7,TGTGCCAGCAGTTTATGGGGACAGGGACTTACCTACGAGCAGTACTTC,CASSLWGQGLTYEQYF
-,TRBD2,TRBV5-4,TRBJ2-3,TGTGCCAGCAGCTTCGAGGGGAGCGAGCGGGGGGATACGCAGTATTTT,CASSFEGSERGDTQYF
-,-,TRBV5-4,TRBJ1-4,TGTGCCAGCAGCCAGGACAGAGCAACTAATGAAAAACTGTTTTTT,CASSQDRATNEKLFF
-,-,TRBV19,TRBJ1-4,TGTGCCAGTAGTTTACTACCGGGGCTCACAACTAATGAAAAACTGTTTTTT,CASSLLPGLTTNEKLFF
-,-,TRBV27,TRBJ2-5,TGTGCCAGCAGTCAGGACAGTGGATGGCGGCAAGAGACCCAGTACTTC,CASSQDSGWRQETQYF
-,-,TRBV28,TRBJ2-5,TGTGCCAGCCGCAGGTTCAGGAATTCAGAGACCCAGTACTTC,CASRRFRNSETQYF